These 28 T cell receptor beta chains were sequenced from one sample in a study of tumor and adjacent non-tumor tissue in lung cancer. No cell sorting was done before RNA was extracted from the tissue. The normal lung tissue was taken more than 3 cm from the tumor edge. The library came from three nested PCR rounds adapted from ARM-PCR protocols. TCRdb re-derived calls from the multiplex PCR reads in MiXCR, one entry per CDR3 protein. The table shows 90,000 to 100,000 distinct CDR3 sequences, with roughly 78% occurring only once. Material for sequencing was distant non-tumor lung tissue. These receptors came from a man aged 60 to 69 with small cell lung cancer.

This chain connects TRBV20-1 to TRBJ1-1; D remains unclear. V gave up 2 bases and J gave up 1 base, with 17 bases separating them. CDR1 is DFQATT, CDR2 SNEGSKA, per germline (reference sequence). The CDR3 spans 16 residues. This CDR3 reads CSARLSSSTQNTEAFF. CDR3 nucleotides: TGCAGTGCTAGACTTTCTTCCTCCACTCAGAACACTGAAGCTTTCTTT.

Details on this clonotype: One junction end does not reproduce the germline sequence, and a read error may be involved. The V call is TRBV11-2, the J call TRBJ1-1; D not resolved. Germline CDR1 reads SGHAT; CDR2 reads FQNNGV. This CDR3 is 16 amino acids long. Here the CDR3 DNA reads TGTGCCAGCAACTCATACCCTACGGCAAGGAACACTGAAGCTTTATTT. Translation: CASNSYPTARNTEALF. The full variable domain, in which reference TRBV11-2 and TRBJ1-1 provide the parts outside the CDR3, is EAGVAQSPRYKIIEKRQSVAFWCNPISGHATLYWYQQILGQGPKLLIQFQNNGVVDDSQLPKDRFSAERLKGVDSTLKIQPAKLEDSAVYLCASNSYPTARNTEALFGQGTRLTVV.

As for this clonotype: One end of the junction does not line up with germline, which may come from a read error. The chain carries TRBV6-5 and TRBJ2-1, with a weak D call TRBD1 (5 bases). Germline lookup yields CDR1 MNHEY and CDR2 SVGAGI. The CDR3 contains 16 residues. The DNA of the CDR3 is TGTACCAGCACCCCCAGGACATCTGTGGGGTACAATGAGCAGTTCTTC. Protein product: CTSTPRTSVGYNEQFF.

Points on this clonotype: Mismatch with germline at one junction end may stem from a read error. The CDR3 region has the DNA TGTGCCAGCACCACCAAGAGTTCAGCAACTAATGAAAAACTGATTTTC. This sequence encodes CASTTKSSATNEKLIF. The chain carries TRBV6-5 and TRBJ1-4; no firm D call. The CDR3 runs 16 residues. Germline V gene data show CDR1 as MNHEY and CDR2 as SVGAGI.

Comments on this clonotype: Given the absence of the conserved phenylalanine or tryptophan at the CDR3 end, a read error is likely. The V call is TRBV20-1, the J call TRBJ2-3; a possible D gene is TRBD2 (6 bases). This CDR3 is 12 amino acids long. V was clipped by 6 bases and J by 5 bases, with 12 bases between them. Germline assignment: CDR1 DFQATT and CDR2 SNEGSKA (reference sequence). This CDR3 is CSAEGVGDTQYI. CDR3 nucleotide sequence: TGCAGTGCGGAGGGCGTAGGAGATACGCAGTATATT.

J is TRBJ2-3 and V is TRBV6-1, with a weak D call TRBD2 (6 bases). The V end lost 2 bases, the J end lost 8 bases, and 17 bases lay between the germline ends. The V gene's germline CDR1 is MNHNS and CDR2 SASEGT. The length of the CDR3 is 15 residues. CDR3 DNA sequence: TGTGCCAGCAGTGAACGGGGGTCAAGCAGAGGTACGCAGTATTTT. This sequence encodes CASSERGSSRGTQYF.

This clonotype occurred many times. CDR3 in amino acids: CASKHQASAGANVLTF. The CDR3 bases are TGTGCCAGCAAACACCAGGCATCGGCTGGGGCCAACGTCCTGACTTTC. The rearrangement links TRBV6-2 or TRBV6-3 to TRBJ2-6; D not resolved. CDR1 and CDR2 (germline): MNHEY, SVGEGT. Trimming shortened V by 7 bases and J by 2 bases, and 15 bases separated the two germline ends. The CDR3 consists of 16 residues.

This clonotype has a count of ten or more. The V and J genes are TRBV20-1 and TRBJ1-2, with D perhaps TRBD1 (5 bases). The CDR3 contains 13 residues. The V gene lost 0 bases and the J gene lost 4 bases, with 9 bases spanning the gap. CDR1 DFQATT and CDR2 SNEGSKA come from the germline V gene (reference sequence). CDR3 in amino acids: CSARDARVYGYTF. DNA of the CDR3: TGCAGTGCTAGAGATGCCAGGGTCTATGGCTACACCTTC.

Here the CDR3 reads CASSGYSRTSGTTGELFF. For the CDR3, the DNA is TGCGCCAGCAGCGGGTACTCCAGGACTAGCGGAACCACGGGGGAGCTGTTTTTT. The genes are TRBV5-1 and TRBJ2-2, with TRBD2 matching 10 bases. V shed 4 bases and J 8 bases; nucleotides not matched to a gene: 17. The V gene's germline CDR1 is SGHRS and CDR2 YFSETQ. The CDR3 contains 18 residues.

In regard to this clonotype: A much larger clone lies one base from this, so it may be a read error. The J gene is TRBJ2-3, the V gene TRBV20-1; 8 nucleotides match TRBD2. CDR1 DFQATT and CDR2 SNEGSKA come from the germline V gene (reference sequence). The CDR3 is made up of 15 amino acids. The CDR3 region has the DNA TGCAGTGCCCCCCCGGGGGGGGCACTCACAGATATGCAGTATTTT. Residues: CSAPPGGALTDMQYF.

This clonotype has just one count. A read error may produce the germline difference seen at one junction end. The chain employs TRBV11-2 and TRBJ2-1; D is unclear. CDR1 SGHAT and CDR2 FQNNGV come from the germline V gene. The length of the CDR3 is 14 residues. The CDR3 is CVSSLATWYNKQFF. The CDR3 DNA is TGTGTCAGCAGCTTAGCTACATGGTACAATAAGCAGTTCTTC.

Concerning this clonotype: A read error is likely, as this CDR3 ends without the conserved phenylalanine or tryptophan. V gene TRBV12-3 or TRBV12-4 combines with J gene TRBJ2-7; D may be TRBD2 (5 bases). The CDR3 has 15 amino acids. V shed 4 bases and J shed 5 bases, with 18 bases lying between them. This CDR3 is CASSSPLRGSHEQYY. The CDR3 DNA is TGTGCCAGCAGTTCGCCCCTTCGCGGGTCTCACGAGCAGTACTAC.

This chain uses TRBV5-6 with TRBJ1-1; 7 positions match TRBD1. Trimming at V came to 0 bases and at J to 14 bases, leaving 19 bases not matched to a gene. The CDR3 consists of 16 residues. Germline CDR1 SGHDT, CDR2 YYEEEE. The CDR3 region has the DNA TGTGCCAGCAGCTTGGCCTCCGGGACAGCGAAGACTGAAACCTTCTTT. Its translation: CASSLASGTAKTETFF.

Of note for this clonotype: The junction and the germline gene differ at one end; a read error may be behind it. The rearrangement uses TRBV12-3 or TRBV12-4 and TRBJ2-1; tentatively, D is TRBD2 (5 bases). CDR3 length equals 13 residues. The DNA of the CDR3 is TGTGCCAGCAGTTTTTCGGGGTTCAATGAGAAGTTCTTC. Its translation is CASSFSGFNEKFF.

Of note for this clonotype: A read error is likely, as this CDR3 ends without the conserved phenylalanine or tryptophan. The V call is TRBV4-1, the J call TRBJ1-5; maybe TRBD1 (6 bases). From germline, CDR1 is MGHRA and CDR2 YSYEKL. The CDR3 runs to 15 residues. In nucleotides, the CDR3 is TGCGCCTGCAGCCAGGGAGGGGGGGGTTATCAGCCCCAGCATCTT. Translated: CACSQGGGGYQPQHL.

This clonotype was detected ten times or more. The chain joins TRBV6-5 to TRBJ2-1, with 9 bases aligning to TRBD2. Germline CDR1 and CDR2: MNHEY and SVGAGI. The CDR3 runs to 17 residues. J gave up 9 bases and V 6 bases, and 18 bases lay outside the gene matches. The CDR3 nucleotides read TGTGCCAGCAGGCTAACCGGGACTAGCTTTCTGGGCAGTGAGCAGTTCTTC. Translating gives CASRLTGTSFLGSEQFF.

A note on this clonotype: Germline and junction disagree at one end, which may indicate a read error. This chain connects TRBV7-8 to TRBJ2-1, with D possibly matching TRBD1 (5 bases). The CDR3 length is 15 residues. CDR1 is SGHVS and CDR2 is FQNEAQ in the germline V gene. In DNA, the CDR3 is TGTGCCAGCAGCACCTCAGGGCTAACCCTCAATGAGCAGTTCTTT. It translates to CASSTSGLTLNEQFF.

Regarding this clonotype: The final CDR3 position lacks the conserved phenylalanine or tryptophan, pointing to a likely read error. It is unclear where the CDR3 begins or ends on the DNA, so no DNA is shown, and the CDR3 is as TCRdb lists it. The chain couples TRBV5-1 to TRBJ2-1; whether TRBD1, the table's D call, matches the DNA was not checked. The germline CDR1 and CDR2 sequences are SGHRS and YFSETQ. The CDR3 length is 15 residues, termini included. The CDR3 spells CATTTGHGSYNEHFL.

A remark on this clonotype: This is likely a read error, given that the CDR3 carries no conserved phenylalanine or tryptophan at its end. The rearrangement uses TRBV12-3 or TRBV12-4 and TRBJ2-2, with TRBD1 identical over 9 bases. The CDR3 loop spans 15 amino acids. CDR3 protein: CASSSQGASTGELFC. DNA of the CDR3: TGTGCCAGCAGTTCACAGGGGGCGAGCACCGGTGAGCTGTTTTGT.

The chain recombines TRBV18 with TRBJ2-7; a weak D match, TRBD2 (6 bases). Judging by the DNA end, TRBJ2-1 fits better; the J call may be wrong. Germline CDR1 and CDR2: KGHSH and LQKENI. The CDR3 contains 16 residues. The CDR3 loop reads CDSSPRGGARSYEQFF. CDR3 nucleotides: TGTGACAGTTCACCACGCGGCGGGGCTCGCTCCTACGAGCAGTTCTTC.

Turning to this clonotype: An end of the junction differs from the germline gene, which may be a read error. The chain links TRBV11-2 to TRBJ2-3; 8 bases align to TRBD2. Germline lookup yields CDR1 SGHAT and CDR2 FQNNGV. CDR3 size: 16 residues. CDR3 nucleotides: TGTGCCAGCGGTCCGGTGACGGGAGGGGGAACAGATACACAGTATTTT. Amino acids: CASGPVTGGGTDTQYF.

The chain joins TRBV6-6 to TRBJ1-1, with a weak D call TRBD1 (6 bases). The CDR3 totals 13 residues. Germline lookup yields CDR1 MNHNY and CDR2 SVGAGI (reference sequence). V gave up 6 bases and J gave up 3 bases, with 11 bases separating them. The CDR3 nucleotides are TGTGCCAGCAGAGATCGACAGGACACTGAAGCTTTCTTT. Translating it yields CASRDRQDTEAFF.

This clonotype was counted at least ten times. The chain joins TRBV20-1 to TRBJ2-3; D ambiguous. Germline loops: CDR1 DFQATT, CDR2 SNEGSKA (reference sequence). V was cut by 3 bases and J by 4 bases, with 8 bases left in between. The CDR3 is 12 amino acids. CDR3 nucleotides: TGCAGTGCTAGGATCTACGCAGATACGCAGTATTTT. This codes for CSARIYADTQYF.

This chain uses TRBV20-1 with TRBJ2-2; D possibly uses TRBD1 or TRBD2 (5 bases each). CDR3 length: 14 amino acids. Per the germline V gene, CDR1 is DFQATT and CDR2 is SNEGSKA (reference sequence). V was shortened by 4 bases and J by 4 bases, with 13 bases between the two germline ends. The DNA of the CDR3 is TGCAGTGCTATCCGGGACGCCACCACCGGGGAGCTGTTTTTT. This encodes CSAIRDATTGELFF.

This clonotype was recorded at least ten times. The chain employs TRBV7-9 and TRBJ2-7, with a weak D call TRBD2 (5 bases). The CDR3 extends over 14 amino acids. CDR1 SEHNR and CDR2 FQNEAQ come from the germline V gene (reference sequence). With 3 bases removed from V and 1 base from J, the gap between germline ends came to 10 bases. DNA of the CDR3: TGTGCCAGCAGCTTTGACGGGAATTCCTACGAGCAGTACGTC. Translating gives CASSFDGNSYEQYV.

The sample holds many counts of this clonotype. J is TRBJ2-5 and V is TRBV20-1; possibly TRBD1 for D (5 bases). V was shortened by 1 base and J by 5 bases, with 11 bases between the two germline ends. This CDR3 is 13 amino acids long. CDR1 DFQATT and CDR2 SNEGSKA come from the germline V gene (reference sequence). CDR3 sequence reads: CSARGTHRETQYF. The CDR3 DNA is TGCAGTGCTAGAGGGACACACCGGGAGACCCAGTACTTC.

This clonotype was counted once. Mismatch with germline at one junction end may stem from a read error. The chain couples TRBV4-1 to TRBJ2-2; D is perhaps TRBD2 (5 bases). The CDR3 loop spans 15 amino acids. Germline lookup yields CDR1 MGHRA and CDR2 YSYEKL. The CDR3 sequence is CTSSRGMINTGELFF. CDR3 in DNA: TGCACCAGCAGCCGAGGGATGATAAACACCGGGGAGCTGTTTTTC.

CDR3 nucleotides: TGTGCCAGCAGCCCTGGAGAACGGCGGACCGTAGATACGCAGTATTTT. This encodes CASSPGERRTVDTQYF. V usage is TRBV5-4 and J usage is TRBJ2-3, with no clear D. Germline loops: CDR1 SGHNT, CDR2 YYREEE (reference sequence). This CDR3 is 16 amino acids long. V gave up 4 bases and J gave up 5 bases, with 20 bases separating them.